Listed below are T cell receptor beta chains from one sample, sequenced in a study of cytomegalovirus exposure and HLA in healthy donors. TCRdb's table, derived via immunoSEQ multiplex PCR, lists solely in-frame clones and lacks some. The table lists fewer than 60,000 clones, roughly 70% of them singletons, with about 20% in the top ten. What was sequenced was PBMCs. Receptors were obtained from a woman in her forties or fifties in good health and CMV-seropositive. CDR3s include the opening cysteine and the closing phenylalanine or tryptophan. Fields, in order: J gene, D gene, V gene, clone size, CDR3 protein. D genes are given only for firm matches. Size values are once, few and many counts, or a class for expanded clones, and some rows have none.

>TRBJ2-3|TRBD2|TRBV18|few
CASSPPGLAGGTTDTQYF
>TRBJ1-5|-|TRBV18|-
CASSPGRDQPQHF
>TRBJ2-5|TRBD2|TRBV18|-
CASSRGGQETQYF
>TRBJ2-1|-|TRBV7-8|-
CASSTGGRSYNEQFF
>TRBJ2-2|TRBD2|TRBV4-3|few
CASSHQLAGGPGTGELFF
>TRBJ2-3|-|TRBV4-3|-
CASSQERQNTQYF
>TRBJ1-6|-|TRBV6-5|-
CASRRSGNSPLHF
>TRBJ2-3|TRBD2|TRBV14|once
CASSQGRSSGGGTDTQYF
>TRBJ1-2|TRBD1|TRBV5-1|-
CASSAKGAYGYTF
>TRBJ1-5|-|TRBV23-1|-
CASSETGKQPQHF
>TRBJ2-5|-|TRBV20-1|-
CSAKRKETQYF
>TRBJ2-3|-|TRBV9|-
CASSVGAGTDTQYF
>TRBJ1-2|-|TRBV11-2|few
CASSLVSEAVYGYTF
>TRBJ2-3|-|TRBV7-3|-
CASSFGPAGTDTQYF
>TRBJ1-1|-|TRBV28|-
CASLRTVTEAFF
>TRBJ2-2|TRBD1|TRBV11-2|-
CASSNTGTGSIGELFF
>TRBJ2-4|-|TRBV9|-
CAASRRAAIQYF
>TRBJ2-1|TRBD2|TRBV6-6|-
CASRPSGESNEQFF
>TRBJ2-1|TRBD2|TRBV28|-
CASSSTSGSSYNEQFF
>TRBJ1-1|-|TRBV7-8|-
CASRRRTEPFTEAFF
>TRBJ2-5|TRBD1|TRBV29-1|-
CSVVFWDRGFQETQYF
>TRBJ2-2|TRBD1|TRBV29-1|-
CSVVGTGVNGELFF